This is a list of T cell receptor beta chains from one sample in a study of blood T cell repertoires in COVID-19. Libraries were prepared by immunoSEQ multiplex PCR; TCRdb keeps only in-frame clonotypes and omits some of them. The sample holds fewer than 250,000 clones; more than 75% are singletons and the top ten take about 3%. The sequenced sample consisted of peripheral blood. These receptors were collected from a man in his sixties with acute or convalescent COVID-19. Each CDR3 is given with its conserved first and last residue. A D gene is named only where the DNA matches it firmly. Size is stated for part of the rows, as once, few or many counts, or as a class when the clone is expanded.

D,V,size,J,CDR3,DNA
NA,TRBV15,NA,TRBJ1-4,CATSRAPQINEKLFF,TGTGCCACCAGCAGAGCTCCCCAGATTAATGAAAAACTGTTTTTT
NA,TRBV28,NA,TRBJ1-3,CASSSWGGMGLNTIYF,TGTGCCAGCAGTTCCTGGGGAGGGATGGGGTTGAACACCATATATTTT
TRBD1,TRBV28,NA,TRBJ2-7,CASSLAGQVFHEQYF,TGTGCCAGCAGTTTAGCGGGACAGGTTTTCCACGAGCAGTACTTC
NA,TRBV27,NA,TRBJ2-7,CASSLRQGLGEQYF,TGTGCCAGCAGTTTGAGGCAGGGCCTAGGGGAGCAGTACTTC
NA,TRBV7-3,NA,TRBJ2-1,CASSHDRHNEQFF,TGTGCCAGCAGCCATGACAGGCACAATGAGCAGTTCTTC
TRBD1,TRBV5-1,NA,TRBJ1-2,CASSLGRGDGYTF,TGCGCCAGCAGCTTGGGCAGGGGGGACGGCTACACCTTC
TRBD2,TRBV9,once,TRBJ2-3,CASSVEPSLAGGRTDTQYF,TGTGCCAGCAGCGTAGAACCCTCACTAGCGGGGGGCCGCACAGATACGCAGTATTTT
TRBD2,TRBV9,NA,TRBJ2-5,CASSVATSGGFQETQYF,TGTGCCAGCAGCGTAGCTACTAGCGGGGGCTTCCAAGAGACCCAGTACTTC
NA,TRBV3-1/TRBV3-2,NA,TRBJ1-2,CASSQELSYGYTF,TGTGCCAGCAGCCAAGAACTTTCCTATGGCTACACCTTC
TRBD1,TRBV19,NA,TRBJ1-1,CASSVQGRGTEAFF,TGTGCCAGTAGCGTACAGGGGCGGGGCACTGAAGCTTTCTTT
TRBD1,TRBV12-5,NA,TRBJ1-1,CASGLGGQSSMNTEAFF,TGTGCTAGTGGTTTGGGGGGACAGTCTTCCATGAACACTGAAGCTTTCTTT
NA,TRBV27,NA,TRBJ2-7,CASSPQGIPYEQYF,TGTGCCAGCAGTCCACAGGGTATCCCCTACGAGCAGTACTTC
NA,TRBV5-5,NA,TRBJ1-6,CASSAAPTEGSPLHF,TGTGCCAGCAGCGCAGCCCCGACAGAAGGTTCACCCCTCCACTTT
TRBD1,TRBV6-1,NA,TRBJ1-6,CASSGDSSSYNSPLHF,TGTGCCAGCAGTGGGGACAGTAGCTCCTATAATTCACCCCTCCACTTT
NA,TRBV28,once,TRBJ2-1,CASSTVAAPRQDNEQFF,TGTGCCAGCAGTACCGTAGCGGCCCCCCGGCAAGACAATGAGCAGTTCTTC
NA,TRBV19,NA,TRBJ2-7,CASSNNRDPYEQYF,TGTGCCAGTAGTAATAACCGGGATCCCTACGAGCAGTACTTC
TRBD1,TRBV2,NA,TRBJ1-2,CASSEGTGISYGYTF,TGTGCCAGCAGTGAAGGGACAGGGATTAGCTATGGCTACACCTTC
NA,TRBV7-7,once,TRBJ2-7,CASSYGQSYEQYF,TGTGCCAGCAGCTACGGACAGTCCTACGAGCAGTACTTC
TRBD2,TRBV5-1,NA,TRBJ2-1,CASSLASGGAKQFF,TGCGCCAGCAGCTTGGCTAGCGGGGGGGCCAAGCAGTTCTTC
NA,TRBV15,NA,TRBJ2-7,CATGPSYEQYF,TGTGCCACGGGGCCCTCCTACGAGCAGTACTTC
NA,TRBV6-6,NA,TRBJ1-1,CASSYDGGFETEAFF,TGTGCCAGCAGTTACGACGGGGGGTTCGAGACTGAAGCTTTCTTT
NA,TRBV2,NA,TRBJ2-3,CASRGSGGTTDTQYF,TGTGCCAGCAGGGGTAGCGGAGGAACCACAGATACGCAGTATTTT
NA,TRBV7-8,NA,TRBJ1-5,CASSLGQGGQPQHF,TGTGCCAGCAGCTTAGGGCAGGGTGGACAGCCCCAGCATTTT
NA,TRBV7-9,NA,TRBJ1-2,CASSAYTGPGRSYTF,TGTGCCAGCAGCGCCTACACCGGACCGGGGAGGAGCTACACCTTC
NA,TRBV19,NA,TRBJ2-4,CASSIAGGGPENIQYF,TGTGCCAGTAGTATAGCGGGCGGGGGCCCCGAAAACATTCAGTACTTC
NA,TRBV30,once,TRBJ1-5,CAWSRDGGPSAQHF,TGTGCCTGGAGCAGGGACGGGGGACCGTCGGCCCAGCATTTT
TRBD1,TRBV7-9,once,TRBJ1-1,CASSLAAGGNTEAFF,TGTGCCAGCAGCTTAGCGGCAGGGGGGAACACTGAAGCTTTCTTT
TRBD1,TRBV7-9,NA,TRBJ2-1,CASRIQGAYNEQFF,TGTGCCAGCAGGATACAGGGGGCTTACAATGAGCAGTTCTTC
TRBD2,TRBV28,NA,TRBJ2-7,CASSGGGTSGGLTYEQYF,TGTGCCAGCAGTGGAGGAGGGACTAGCGGGGGGCTTACCTACGAGCAGTACTTC